This is a list of T cell receptor beta chains from one sample in a study of identifying expanded T cells in peripheral blood. Clones were sequenced by immunoSEQ multiplex PCR, and TCRdb holds only the in-frame ones, with some missing. The repertoire holds fewer than 110,000 clones, with around nine tenths as singletons. The material sequenced was blood. These receptors were collected from a person between 18 and 69 years old in good health. Both conserved end residues are part of each CDR3. Fields, in order: clone size, J gene, CDR3 length, D gene, V gene, CDR3 protein, CDR3 DNA. A D gene is named only where the DNA matches it firmly. The listing skips clone size in some rows; elsewhere it reads once, few, many or a size class.

>NA|TRBJ2-7|12|NA|TRBV6-1
CASSPTSYEQYF
TGTGCCAGCAGTCCCACCTCCTACGAGCAGTACTTC
>NA|TRBJ2-7|15|NA|TRBV13
CASSLRGQPSYEQYF
TGTGCCAGCAGCTTAAGGGGACAACCCTCCTACGAGCAGTACTTC
>NA|TRBJ2-1|15|TRBD2|TRBV28
CASSTSGGPYNEQFF
TGTGCCAGCAGCACTAGCGGGGGCCCCTACAATGAGCAGTTCTTC
>NA|TRBJ2-2|12|NA|TRBV13
CASSFETGELFF
TGTGCCAGCAGCTTTGAGACCGGGGAGCTGTTTTTT
>NA|TRBJ2-2|13|NA|TRBV7-2
CASSPLGDGELFF
TGTGCCAGCAGCCCCCTTGGGGACGGGGAGCTGTTTTTT
>NA|TRBJ2-3|13|TRBD1|TRBV27
CATGRQGADTQYF
TGTGCCACCGGAAGGCAGGGGGCAGATACGCAGTATTTT
>NA|TRBJ2-7|14|NA|TRBV6-1
CASSPRSGGGEQYF
TGTGCCAGCAGTCCCCGCTCCGGGGGCGGCGAGCAGTACTTC
>NA|TRBJ1-5|14|NA|TRBV5-5
CASSPDSNLQPQHF
TGTGCCAGCAGCCCCGACAGTAATCTTCAGCCCCAGCATTTT
>NA|TRBJ1-5|17|NA|TRBV7-7
CASRPLQDLILGQPQHF
TGTGCCAGCAGACCCCTACAAGACCTTATACTGGGCCAGCCCCAGCATTTT
>NA|TRBJ1-1|13|NA|TRBV27
CASSLWGDTEAFF
TGTGCCAGCAGTCTTTGGGGGGACACTGAAGCTTTCTTT
>NA|TRBJ1-3|15|NA|TRBV5-6
CASSFGATSGNTIYF
TGTGCCAGCAGCTTCGGGGCAACCTCTGGAAACACCATATATTTT
>once|TRBJ2-1|12|NA|TRBV6-5
CASSRTYNEQFF
TGTGCCAGCAGCCGGACCTACAATGAGCAGTTCTTC
>NA|TRBJ2-7|16|TRBD1|TRBV9
CASSAGQGALLYEQYF
TGTGCCAGCAGCGCCGGGCAGGGGGCCCTACTTTACGAGCAGTACTTC
>NA|TRBJ2-1|13|NA|TRBV6-6
CASSGRGSNEQFF
TGTGCCAGCAGTGGACGGGGTTCCAATGAGCAGTTCTTC
>NA|TRBJ2-7|13|NA|TRBV19
CASSIGGFYEQYF
TGTGCCAGTAGTATCGGAGGGTTCTACGAGCAGTACTTC
>NA|TRBJ2-5|13|NA|TRBV6-5
CASGRTLRETQYF
TGTGCCAGCGGAAGGACCCTCAGGGAGACCCAGTACTTC
>once|TRBJ1-4|16|NA|TRBV25-1
CASSDGLRSTNEKLFF
TGTGCCAGCAGTGATGGGCTTCGGTCAACTAATGAAAAACTGTTTTTT
>NA|TRBJ1-1|13|NA|TRBV5-4
CASSTVGDTEAFF
TGTGCCAGCAGCACGGTGGGAGACACTGAAGCTTTCTTT
>NA|TRBJ1-5|15|NA|TRBV30
CAAAITGLSNQPQHF
TGTGCTGCCGCCATAACAGGCCTAAGCAATCAGCCCCAGCATTTT
>NA|TRBJ2-7|15|TRBD1|TRBV27
CASSPRGTGPYEQYF
TGTGCCAGCAGTCCCCGCGGGACAGGACCCTACGAGCAGTACTTC
>few|TRBJ1-1|16|NA|TRBV19
CASTLELAASNTEAFF
TGTGCCAGTACGCTAGAGTTGGCAGCGTCGAACACTGAAGCTTTCTTT
>NA|TRBJ1-2|12|NA|TRBV30
CAWSVRTGGYTF
TGTGCCTGGAGTGTACGGACGGGTGGCTACACCTTC
>NA|TRBJ1-3|14|NA|TRBV28
CASSALDRGNTIYF
TGTGCCAGCAGCGCCCTTGACAGAGGAAACACCATATATTTT
>once|TRBJ2-2|16|TRBD2|TRBV18
CASSLAGGTNTGELFF
TGTGCCAGCTCACTAGCGGGGGGCACGAACACCGGGGAGCTGTTTTTT